Following are 31 T cell receptor beta chains from one sample sequenced in a study of cytomegalovirus exposure and HLA in healthy donors. Primers for the PCR totalled 60 Vbeta and 13 Jbeta. Produced via immunoSEQ multiplex PCR; TCRdb's table is partial and in-frame only. The sample carries roughly 140,000 clones, about 80% recorded once. Sequencing used PBMCs. The source is a woman aged 60-70 years in good health and CMV-seropositive.

The chain has TRBV2 and TRBJ2-7; maybe TRBD1 (5 bases). The CDR3 is 15 residues long. CDR1 SNHLY and CDR2 FYNNEI come from the germline V gene. Trimming took off 5 bases at V and 0 bases at J, with 14 bases between the two ends. CDR3 region: CASSSQALSSYEQYF. CDR3 DNA sequence: TGTGCCAGCAGTTCACAGGCCTTGAGCTCCTACGAGCAGTACTTC. Combining the CDR3 with reference TRBV2 and TRBJ2-7 gives the whole variable domain EPEVTQTPSHQVTQMGQEVILRCVPISNHLYFYWYRQILGQKVEFLVSFYNNEISEKSEIFDDQFSVERPDGSNFTLKIRSTKLEDSAMYFCASSSQALSSYEQYFGPGTRLTVT.

The rearrangement uses TRBV27 and TRBJ2-3; D is perhaps TRBD2 (6 bases). V dropped 6 bases and J dropped 3 bases, with 10 bases sitting between them. Germline V gene data show CDR1 as MNHEY and CDR2 as SMNVEV (reference sequence). The CDR3 is 13 residues long. CDR3 region: CASSRRETDTQYF. CDR3 DNA: TGTGCCAGCAGCCGCCGGGAGACAGATACGCAGTATTTT.

The DNA of the CDR3 is TGTGCCAGCAGCCCGGGACTAGCAGAACGCACAGATACGCAGTATTTT. This codes for CASSPGLAERTDTQYF. This chain joins TRBV11-3 and TRBJ2-3, with 9 bases that match TRBD2. This CDR3 is 16 amino acids long. Germline lookup yields CDR1 SGHNT and CDR2 YENEEA. Germline trimming cut 5 bases from V and 1 base from J; bases unmatched to any gene: 7.

This clone has only a few counts. The rearrangement uses TRBV4-1 and TRBJ1-1; possible D gene TRBD1, 5 bases. CDR3 length: 14 residues. Trimming shortened V by 4 bases and J by 6 bases, and 15 bases separated the two germline ends. Germline V gene lookup returns CDR1 MGHRA and CDR2 YSYEKL. CDR3 sequence: CASSLLTSGAEAFF. For the CDR3, the DNA is TGCGCCAGCAGCCTGTTAACGTCGGGGGCTGAAGCTTTCTTT.

The chain links TRBV20-1 to TRBJ2-7; D might be TRBD1 (6 bases). Trimming removed 7 bases from V and 6 bases from J, with 13 bases in between. The CDR3 consists of 11 residues. CDR1 is DFQATT, CDR2 SNEGSKA, per germline (reference sequence). The chain's CDR3 is CSVPQGGEQYF. The DNA of the CDR3 is TGCAGTGTTCCACAGGGCGGCGAGCAGTACTTC.

The chain joins TRBV5-1 to TRBJ1-4, with D possibly TRBD1 on 5 matching bases. The J call is uncertain, as TRBJ1-6 better fits the DNA end. CDR3 size: 12 residues. Germline CDR1 reads SGHRS; CDR2 reads YFSETQ. The CDR3 nucleotides read TGCGCCAGCAGCTTGGAGGGGATACTTCTCCACTTT. Protein sequence: CASSLEGILLHF.

This chain connects TRBV28 to TRBJ1-1, with a possible D match to TRBD1 (5 bases). Trimming shortened V by 2 bases and J by 2 bases, and 6 bases separated the two germline ends. The germline gives CDR1 MDHEN, CDR2 SYDVKM. This CDR3 is built from 13 residues. The CDR3 nucleotides are TGTGCCAGCAGTTTAGGGGCCAACACTGAAGCTTTCTTT. Amino acid sequence: CASSLGANTEAFF.

The chain couples TRBV6-5 to TRBJ2-1, with 11 bases fitting TRBD2. This CDR3 is built from 14 residues. Per germline, CDR1 MNHEY and CDR2 SVGAGI. V trimming: 7 bases; J trimming: 9 bases; junction bases outside the gene matches: 8. The CDR3 loop reads CASNRLAGKGEQFF. For the CDR3, the DNA is TGTGCCAGCAACCGACTAGCGGGAAAGGGTGAGCAGTTCTTC.

J is TRBJ2-1 and V is TRBV7-9; D unresolved. Trimming left V 5 bases short and J 8 bases short, with 19 bases between. Germline assignment: CDR1 SEHNR and CDR2 FQNEAQ (reference sequence). The CDR3 contains 15 residues. The DNA for the CDR3 is TGTGCCAGCAGCCCCCGGGTGCCCGGGTACGATGAGCAGTTCTTC. Translation gives CASSPRVPGYDEQFF.

The chain couples TRBV10-3 to TRBJ2-1, with D unclear. With 8 bases removed from V and 9 bases from J, the gap between germline ends came to 8 bases. The CDR3 sequence is 10 residues long. Germline loops: CDR1 ENHRY, CDR2 SYGVKD. CDR3 sequence reads: CAIGVPEQFF. The CDR3 DNA reads as TGTGCCATCGGAGTTCCTGAGCAGTTCTTC.

V usage is TRBV18 and J usage is TRBJ1-3; D call uncertain. V lost 2 bases, J lost 2 bases, and 4 bases lay in between. The CDR3 spans 13 residues. Germline loops: CDR1 KGHSH, CDR2 LQKENI. CDR3 loop: CASSPEPGNTIYF. The CDR3 DNA follows: TGTGCCAGCTCACCAGAGCCTGGAAACACCATATATTTT.

This sequence joins TRBV4-1 and TRBJ2-1, with D tentatively TRBD2 (6 bases). Trimming removed 1 base at V and 5 bases at J, with 15 bases between. This CDR3 spans 16 amino acids. Germline V CDR1 and CDR2: MGHRA, YSYEKL. The CDR3 reads CASSQGSGLRDNEQFF. The CDR3 coding sequence is TGCGCCAGCAGCCAAGGGTCCGGACTAAGAGACAATGAGCAGTTCTTC.

The chain combines TRBV29-1 with TRBJ2-7; 8 bases agree with TRBD2. V shed 5 bases, J shed 1 base, and the junction held 4 bases outside the gene matches. Germline assignment: CDR1 SQVTM and CDR2 ANQGSEA. The CDR3 consists of 13 residues. The CDR3 region has the DNA TGCAGCGTTCGGCGGGAGGCTTCCTACGAGCAGTACTTC. Translation: CSVRREASYEQYF.

The rearrangement joins TRBV27 to TRBJ2-2, with 14 bases matching TRBD2. The CDR3 consists of 17 residues. Germline lookup yields CDR1 MNHEY and CDR2 SMNVEV (reference sequence). The junction had 7 bases not matched to a gene; V was cut back by 4 bases and J by 6 bases. The CDR3 DNA is TGTGCCAGCAGTTCAGGGGGACTAGCGGGAGTACCCGGGGAGCTGTTTTTT. Residues: CASSSGGLAGVPGELFF.

This clone was observed a handful of times. The chain combines TRBV10-3 with TRBJ2-7; D perhaps matches TRBD2 (6 bases). Per germline, CDR1 ENHRY and CDR2 SYGVKD. The CDR3 has 16 amino acids. Trimming cost V 3 bases and J 5 bases, with 20 bases left between them. The CDR3 sequence: CAISDLSRGILDEQYF. CDR3 coding DNA: TGTGCCATCAGTGATCTCTCTCGCGGGATTCTCGACGAGCAGTACTTC.

V and J are TRBV6-5 and TRBJ2-7; 7 bases are shared with TRBD2. V was pared by 0 bases and J by 3 bases, with 5 bases of the junction left unmatched. This CDR3 comprises 15 residues. Looked up from germline, CDR1 is MNHEY and CDR2 is SVGAGI. The CDR3 DNA sequence: TGTGCCAGCAGTTACTCGGGACCGGGAGGCTACGAGCAGTACTTC. Amino acid sequence: CASSYSGPGGYEQYF.

This chain joins TRBV20-1 and TRBJ1-1; D gene unclear. V was pared by 0 bases and J by 6 bases, with 5 bases between. In germline, CDR1 is DFQATT, CDR2 SNEGSKA (reference sequence). The CDR3 loop spans 11 amino acids. The CDR3 loop reads CSARDPAEAFF. The CDR3 DNA reads TGCAGTGCTAGAGATCCGGCTGAAGCTTTCTTT.

The CDR3 reads CASSPTSGSPKNIQYF. DNA for the CDR3: TGTGCCAGCAGTCCTACTAGCGGGAGTCCCAAAAACATTCAGTACTTC. The rearrangement joins TRBV27 to TRBJ2-4, with TRBD2 identical over 11 bases. Germline loops: CDR1 MNHEY, CDR2 SMNVEV (reference sequence). The length of the CDR3 is 16 residues. The ends lost 5 bases at V and 2 bases at J; junction bases unmatched: 5.

J is TRBJ2-1 and V is TRBV11-2, with a tentative D call TRBD1 (5 bases). Germline lookup yields CDR1 SGHAT and CDR2 FQNNGV. V was cut by 2 bases and J by 4 bases, with 9 bases left in between. The CDR3 sequence is 14 residues long. The CDR3 sequence: CASSLTRVYNEQFF. The CDR3 nucleotides are TGTGCCAGCAGCTTAACCAGGGTATACAATGAGCAGTTCTTC.

This chain links TRBV27 with TRBJ2-4; 9 bases map to TRBD1. The CDR3 is 14 residues long. CDR1 and CDR2 from the germline V gene are MNHEY and SMNVEV (reference sequence). The J segment lost 2 bases and the V segment lost 6 bases, leaving 2 bases of the junction unmatched. CDR3 region: CASRDRGTKNIQYF. The CDR3 DNA reads TGTGCCAGCAGGGACAGGGGCACCAAAAACATTCAGTACTTC.

The gene calls are TRBV7-2 and TRBJ2-1, with 9 bases lining up with TRBD1. The CDR3 has 17 amino acids. J gave up 4 bases and V 5 bases, and 12 bases lay outside the gene matches. In germline, CDR1 is SGHTA, CDR2 FQGNSA. The CDR3 coding sequence is TGTGCCAGCAGCGCGCGGGCGGGACAGGGTGGGTACAATGAGCAGTTCTTC. Amino acid sequence: CASSARAGQGGYNEQFF. Complete variable domain (other parts from reference TRBV7-2 and TRBJ2-1): GAGVSQSPSNKVTEKGKDVELRCDPISGHTALYWYRQSLGQGLEFLIYFQGNSAPDKSGLPSDRFSAERTGGSVSTLTIQRTQQEDSAVYLCASSARAGQGGYNEQFFGPGTRLTVL.

V and J are TRBV4-2 and TRBJ2-3, with 7 bases identical to TRBD1. The CDR3 has 16 residues. Germline V CDR1 and CDR2: LGHNA, YNFKEQ. The V segment lost 1 base and the J segment 4 bases; nucleotides outside the gene matches: 8. CDR3 bases: TGTGCCAGCAGCCAAGGATCAGGGGGTGAGGCAGATACGCAGTATTTT. As protein: CASSQGSGGEADTQYF.

The V gene is TRBV6-6, the J gene TRBJ2-3; possible D gene TRBD2, 5 bases. The CDR3 runs 15 residues. The V end lost 2 bases, the J end lost 2 bases, and 11 bases lay between the germline ends. Germline CDR1 MNHNY, CDR2 SVGAGI (reference sequence). The CDR3 bases are TGTGCCAGCAGTTACCGGCCGGGGTTCACAGATACGCAGTATTTT. Translated, it gives CASSYRPGFTDTQYF.

The chain has TRBV4-3 and TRBJ1-2; 7 bases align to TRBD1. Germline loops: CDR1 LGHNA, CDR2 YSLEER. J gave up 6 bases and V 0 bases, and 13 bases lay outside the gene matches. The CDR3 is 17 residues long. The CDR3 DNA reads TGCGCCAGCAGCCAAGATCGGGGGACAGATGGAATTGATGGCTACACCTTC. As protein: CASSQDRGTDGIDGYTF.

This rearrangement joins TRBV6-6 to TRBJ1-5, with a tentative D call TRBD1 (6 bases). Trimming pared 7 bases from V and 9 bases from J, leaving 16 bases between. This CDR3 has 13 amino acids. In germline, CDR1 is MNHNY, CDR2 SVGAGI (reference sequence). DNA for the CDR3: TGTGCCAGCAAGGACAGTACCGTAGGGCCCCAGCATTTT. Its translation is CASKDSTVGPQHF.

The chain couples TRBV25-1 to TRBJ1-2, with D maybe TRBD1 (6 bases). V was trimmed by 3 bases and J by 1 base, leaving 6 bases between them. The CDR3 length is 13 residues. Germline loops: CDR1 MGHDK, CDR2 SYGVNS. In DNA form, the CDR3 reads TGTGCCAGCAGTGAGGGACATAACTATGGCTACACCTTC. Encoded protein: CASSEGHNYGYTF.

This clone has a handful of counts. The V gene is TRBV5-1, the J gene TRBJ2-1; perhaps TRBD2 as D (6 bases). The germline gives CDR1 SGHRS, CDR2 YFSETQ. The CDR3 covers 14 residues. V lost 3 bases and J lost 7, with 14 bases in between. The CDR3: CASSSGVARNEQFF. The CDR3 nucleotides read TGCGCCAGCAGCTCGGGAGTTGCTCGGAATGAGCAGTTCTTC.

The V call is TRBV4-3, the J call TRBJ2-1; 8 nucleotides align to TRBD1. Trimming at V came to 3 bases and at J to 4 bases, leaving 5 bases not matched to a gene. The CDR3 is made up of 15 amino acids. Germline values: CDR1 LGHNA, CDR2 YSLEER. The CDR3 nucleotides are TGCGCCAGCAGCCAGACAGGGGAAGGGTACAATGAGCAGTTCTTC. Its protein is CASSQTGEGYNEQFF.

This chain uses TRBV9 with TRBJ1-2, with 7 positions matching TRBD1. CDR3 length equals 15 residues. The germline CDR1 and CDR2 sequences are SGDLS and YYNGEE. With 4 bases clipped from V and 4 bases from J, the junction kept 10 bases outside the gene matches. The CDR3 DNA reads TGTGCCAGCAGCCCGGGACAGCTCTTATCCTATGGCTACACCTTC. It specifies CASSPGQLLSYGYTF.

The chain employs TRBV28 and TRBJ2-7; TRBD1 matches 9 bases. Trimming cost V 6 bases and J 5 bases; bases outside gene matches: 8. The CDR3 runs 14 residues. Per the germline V gene, CDR1 is MDHEN and CDR2 is SYDVKM. CDR3 region: CASRKQGAHNEQYF. The CDR3, as DNA: TGTGCCAGCAGAAAACAGGGGGCGCACAACGAGCAGTACTTC.

This chain joins TRBV5-1 and TRBJ2-1; 9 nucleotides align to TRBD2. CDR3 size: 14 residues. V dropped 6 bases and J dropped 8; count of bases not matched to a gene: 9. From germline, CDR1 is SGHRS and CDR2 YFSETQ. CDR3 sequence reads: CASMAMTSGDEQFF. The CDR3, as DNA: TGCGCCAGCATGGCCATGACTAGCGGCGATGAGCAGTTCTTC.